This T cell receptor (beta chain) was captured by sequencing in a study of T-cell reconstitution after alpha-beta-depleted transplantation in children. Overall study results and limits: The authors attributed T-cell counts and diversity one year after transplant mostly to newly produced T cells. Some patients showed high day-60 TCRbeta diversity, which derived from surviving recipient T cells and thymic progenitors. It was reported that alpha-beta T cells came from several hundred expanded graft clones (about two months after transplant).

Unique molecular identifiers were used to barcode this TCRbeta library. One entry per CDR3 protein, called by TCRdb with MiXCR from the PCR reads. The sample lists about 440,000 distinct CDR3 sequences, about 40% seen once, with around a quarter in the top ten. In this sample, this clonotype turned up a few times. As yet, its antigen is unknown. The clonotype originates from a girl aged 2 to 10 with aplastic anemia, due to receive a stem cell transplant. Material: PBMCs, obtained before TCRalphabeta/CD19-depleted stem cell transplant.

This chain's CDR3 is CASSLTRQEAFF. As DNA, the CDR3 is TGTGCCAGCAGCCTGACCCGCCAGGAGGCTTTCTTT. The chain couples TRBV12-3 or TRBV12-4 to TRBJ1-1; no firm D call. This CDR3 is built from 12 residues. Trimming removed 6 bases from V and 11 bases from J, with 16 bases in between.